The next 5 T cell receptor beta chains were all read from a single sample in a study of T cells in Graves' hyperthyroidism and ophthalmopathy. There were TCR beta CDR3 regions amplified from RNA transcripts. The primer set for the first-round RT-PCR of the TCR CDR3 was HTBI. TCRdb redid the calling of the multiplex PCR reads with MiXCR, one entry per CDR3 protein. The table shows about 600,000 distinct CDR3 sequences, with about a sixth occurring only once. The sequenced sample was blood. Every receptor here comes from a woman between 40 and 55 years old with Graves' ophthalmopathy.

The chain couples TRBV7-9 to TRBJ2-7; 8 nucleotides agree with TRBD1. V gave up 5 bases and J gave up 5 bases; unmatched junction bases: 5. Per the germline V gene, CDR1 is SEHNR and CDR2 is FQNEAQ (reference sequence). The CDR3 has 13 amino acids. The CDR3 DNA sequence: TGTGCCAGCAGCCAGGACAGGGTACACGAGCAGTACTTC. Its translation: CASSQDRVHEQYF.

This clonotype occurred a few times. A much more abundant neighbour one base away suggests this may be a read error. The V and J genes are TRBV7-9 and TRBJ2-7; TRBD1 matches 7 bases. Germline CDR1 is SEHNR and CDR2 is FQNEAQ (reference sequence). Trimming at V came to 4 bases and at J to 4 bases, leaving 1 base not matched to a gene. The CDR3 spans 12 residues. CDR3 sequence (DNA): TGTGCCAGCAGCTGGGACAGATACGAGCAGTACTTC. This sequence encodes CASSWDRYEQYF.

This clonotype came up a few times. Compared with germline, one end of the junction differs, possibly owing to a read error. The rearrangement joins TRBV20-1 to TRBJ1-4; D is uncertain. From germline, CDR1 is DFQATT and CDR2 SNEGSKA (reference sequence). The CDR3 contains 14 residues. The CDR3 spells CSAPFVGTDEKLFF. In DNA form, the CDR3 reads TGCAGTGCCCCCTTCGTAGGAACTGATGAAAAACTGTTTTTT.

The chain couples TRBV9 to TRBJ2-5; TRBD1 matches at 8 bases. CDR1 is SGDLS, CDR2 YYNGEE, per germline. V lost 3 bases to trimming and J lost 4 bases; unmatched junction nucleotides: 8. The CDR3 loop spans 15 amino acids. DNA of the CDR3: TGTGCCAGCAGCGCCACAGGGGGTGTTCTAGAGACCCAGTACTTC. Protein product: CASSATGGVLETQYF.

The table lists this clonotype with a few counts. This chain joins TRBV12-3 or TRBV12-4 and TRBJ2-2, with TRBD1 matching over 9 bases. J was trimmed by 3 bases and V by 5 bases; bases with no gene match: 7. This CDR3 region has 16 residues. CDR3 bases: TGTGCCAGCAGTCTCTTACAGGGGGCGGACACCGGGGAGCTGTTTTTT. Translation: CASSLLQGADTGELFF.